The subject of this entry is one T cell receptor beta chain. V lost 3 bases and J lost 1; bases outside the gene matches: 9. The CDR3 is made up of 17 amino acids. CDR1 is SGDLS and CDR2 is YYNGEE in the germline V gene. This specimen belongs to a study of T cell responses to AZD1222 COVID-19 vaccine. Method: immunoSEQ multiplex PCR; TCRdb's copy keeps in-frame clones and lacks some. This table has about 85,000 clones, 88% appearing once. Sample: peripheral blood, taken on day 0 of AZD1222 vaccination. The chain links TRBV9 to TRBJ2-2; 7 nucleotides align to TRBD1. The sequence was obtained from an adult in good health. CDR3 nucleotide sequence: TGTGCCAGCAGCGGGCGTAGGGGGCAGGTGAACACCGGGGAGCTGTTTTTT. Translating it yields CASSGRRGQVNTGELFF.